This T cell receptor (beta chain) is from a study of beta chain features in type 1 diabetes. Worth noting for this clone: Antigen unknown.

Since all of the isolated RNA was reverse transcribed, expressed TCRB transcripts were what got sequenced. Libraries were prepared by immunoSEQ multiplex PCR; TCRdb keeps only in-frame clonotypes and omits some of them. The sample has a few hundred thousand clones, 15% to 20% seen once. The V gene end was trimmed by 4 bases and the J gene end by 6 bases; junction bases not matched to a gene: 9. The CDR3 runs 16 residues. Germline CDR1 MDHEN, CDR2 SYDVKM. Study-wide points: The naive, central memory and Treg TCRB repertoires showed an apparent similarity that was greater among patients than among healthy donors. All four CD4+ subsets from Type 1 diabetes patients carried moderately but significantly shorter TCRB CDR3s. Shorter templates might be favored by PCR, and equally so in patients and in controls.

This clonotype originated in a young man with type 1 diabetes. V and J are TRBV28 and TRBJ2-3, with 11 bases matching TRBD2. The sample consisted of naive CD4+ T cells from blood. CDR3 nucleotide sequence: TGTGCCAGCAGTTCTACTAGCGGGAGAAAGCGGGATACGCAGTATTTT. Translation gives CASSSTSGRKRDTQYF.